This TCR beta chain was recovered during a study of OX40 agonist ivuxolimab in advanced cancers. Background on the study: Intravenous ivuxolimab at 0.01 to 10 mg/kg was given to patients every 2 weeks. Treatment received earlier with anti-PD-1, anti-PD-L1 or anti-CTLA-4 agents was allowed, and 40% had some.

Clones were read by immunoSEQ multiplex PCR, and TCRdb kept only the in-frame ones, dropping some. The data show some 87,000 clones, 90% seen once. The CDR3 contains 17 residues. Looked up from germline, CDR1 is LGHNA and CDR2 is YNFKEQ. The ends lost 1 base at V and 4 bases at J; junction bases unmatched: 7. Study outcomes and limitations: CD8+ T cells averaged more expanded clones than CD4+. In the 0.1 to 3.0 mg/kg range, CD4+ and CD8+ blood T cells had expanded clonally by week 6.

Concerning this clone itself: What it recognizes is unknown.

This chain joins TRBV4-2 and TRBJ2-1; 10 nucleotides align to TRBD2. The sequence derives from an adult with an advanced solid tumor such as melanoma, head and neck, liver or kidney cancer. The specimen comprised CD4+ or CD8+ T cells sorted from blood, sampled in a trial of the OX40 agonist ivuxolimab. CDR3 loop: CASSQVITSGDYNEQFF. The DNA for the CDR3 is TGTGCCAGCAGCCAAGTAATAACTAGCGGGGATTACAATGAGCAGTTCTTC.